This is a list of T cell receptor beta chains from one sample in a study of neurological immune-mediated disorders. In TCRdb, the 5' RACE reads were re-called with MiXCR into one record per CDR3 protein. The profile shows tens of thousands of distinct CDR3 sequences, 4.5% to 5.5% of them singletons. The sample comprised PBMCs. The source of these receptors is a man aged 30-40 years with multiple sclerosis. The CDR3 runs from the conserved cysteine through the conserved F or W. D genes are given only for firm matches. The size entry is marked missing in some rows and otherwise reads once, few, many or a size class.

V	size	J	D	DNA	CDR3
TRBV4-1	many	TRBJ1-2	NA	TGCGCCAGCAGCCCACAGGCCCGCTATGGCTACACCTTC	CASSPQARYGYTF
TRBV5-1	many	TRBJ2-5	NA	TGCGCCAGCAGCTTTGGGCAGACTGGGCAAGAGACCCAGTACTTC	CASSFGQTGQETQYF
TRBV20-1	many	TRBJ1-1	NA	TGCAGTGCTTACATAAGCGGGGGGTGGAACACTGAAGCTTTCTTT	CSAYISGGWNTEAFF
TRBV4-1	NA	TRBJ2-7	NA	TGCGCCAGCAGCCAGAGAGGCAGGGCCTACGAGCAGTACTTC	CASSQRGRAYEQYF
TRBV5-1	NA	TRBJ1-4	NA	TGCGCCAGCAGCCCCAGCCCGGGCGAAAAACTGTTTTTT	CASSPSPGEKLFF
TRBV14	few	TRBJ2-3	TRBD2	TGTGCCAGCAGACGAGCGGGGCCCACAGATACGCAGTATTTT	CASRRAGPTDTQYF
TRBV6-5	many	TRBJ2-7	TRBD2	TGTGCCAGCAGTTACACCCGACTAGCCGGCGAGCAGTACTTC	CASSYTRLAGEQYF
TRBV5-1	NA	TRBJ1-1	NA	TGCGCCAGCAGCTTGGGGGCCAGGGGTCCTGAAGCTTTCTTT	CASSLGARGPEAFF
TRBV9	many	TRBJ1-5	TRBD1	TGTGCCAGCAGCCCCGGGACAGTTACAAATCAGCCCCAGCATTTT	CASSPGTVTNQPQHF
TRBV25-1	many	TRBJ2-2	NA	TGTGCCAGCAGTGAATCGGGAACTTACACCGGGGAGCTGTTTTTT	CASSESGTYTGELFF
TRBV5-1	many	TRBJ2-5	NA	TGCGCCAGCAGCTTGTGGGGGCGGGAGACCCAGTACTTC	CASSLWGRETQYF
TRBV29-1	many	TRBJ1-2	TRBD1	TGCAGCGTGGGGACAGCGATTAACTATGGCTACACCTTC	CSVGTAINYGYTF
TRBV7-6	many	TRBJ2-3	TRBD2	TGTGCCAGCAGCTTACCGACTAGCGGGGGAGCGCAGTATTTT	CASSLPTSGGAQYF
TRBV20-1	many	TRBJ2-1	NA	TGCAGTGCTAGCGTCCTCGATGAGCAGTTCTTC	CSASVLDEQFF
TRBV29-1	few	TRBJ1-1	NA	TGCAGCGTTGGCGGACCGAACACTGAAGCTTTCTTT	CSVGGPNTEAFF
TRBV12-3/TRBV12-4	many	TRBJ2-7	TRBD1	TGTGCCAGCAGTTCTGGAGAGACAGGGGGCTTGGTGGGCGAGCAGTACTTC	CASSSGETGGLVGEQYF